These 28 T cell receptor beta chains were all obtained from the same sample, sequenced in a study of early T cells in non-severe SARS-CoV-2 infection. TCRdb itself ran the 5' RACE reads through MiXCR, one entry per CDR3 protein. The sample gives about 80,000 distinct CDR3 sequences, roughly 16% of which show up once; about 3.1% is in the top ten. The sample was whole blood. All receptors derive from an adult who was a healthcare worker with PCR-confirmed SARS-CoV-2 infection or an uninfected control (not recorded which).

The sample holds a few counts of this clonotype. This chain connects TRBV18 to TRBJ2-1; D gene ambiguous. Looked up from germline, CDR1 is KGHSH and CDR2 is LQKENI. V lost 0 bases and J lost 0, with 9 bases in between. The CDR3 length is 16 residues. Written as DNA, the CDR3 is TGTGCCAGCTCACCACCCCAGAGGCCCTCCTACAATGAGCAGTTCTTC. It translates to CASSPPQRPSYNEQFF.

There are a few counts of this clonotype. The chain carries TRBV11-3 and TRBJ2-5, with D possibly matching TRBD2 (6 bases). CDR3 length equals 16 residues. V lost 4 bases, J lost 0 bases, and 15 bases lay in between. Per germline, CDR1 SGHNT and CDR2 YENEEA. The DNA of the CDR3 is TGTGCCAGCAGCTCAGCGCGGTGGGGGGACCAAGAGACCCAGTACTTC. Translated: CASSSARWGDQETQYF.

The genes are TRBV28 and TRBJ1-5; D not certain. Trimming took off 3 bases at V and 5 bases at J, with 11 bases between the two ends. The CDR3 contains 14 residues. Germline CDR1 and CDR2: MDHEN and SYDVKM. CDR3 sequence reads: CASSFNGVYQPQHF. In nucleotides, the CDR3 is TGTGCCAGCAGTTTTAACGGGGTTTATCAGCCCCAGCATTTT.

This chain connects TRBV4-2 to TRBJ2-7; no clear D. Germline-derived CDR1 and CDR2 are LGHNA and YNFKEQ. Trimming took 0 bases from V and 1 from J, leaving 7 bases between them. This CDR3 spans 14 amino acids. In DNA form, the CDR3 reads TGTGCCAGCAGCCAAGATGTAGATTCCTACGAGCAGTACTTC. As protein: CASSQDVDSYEQYF.

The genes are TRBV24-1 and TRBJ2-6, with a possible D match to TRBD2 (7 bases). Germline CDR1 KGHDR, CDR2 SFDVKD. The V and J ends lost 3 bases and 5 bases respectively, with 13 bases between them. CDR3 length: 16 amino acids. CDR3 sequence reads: CATSDVRGPRANVLTF. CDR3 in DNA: TGTGCCACCAGTGATGTGCGGGGGCCAAGGGCCAACGTCCTGACTTTC.

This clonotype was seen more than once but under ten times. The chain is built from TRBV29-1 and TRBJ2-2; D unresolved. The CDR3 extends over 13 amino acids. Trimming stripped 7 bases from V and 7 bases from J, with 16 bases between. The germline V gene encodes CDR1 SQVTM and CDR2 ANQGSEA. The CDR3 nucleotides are TGCAGCGCGGTTCAAGTGATTGACGGGGAGCTGTTTTTT. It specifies CSAVQVIDGELFF.

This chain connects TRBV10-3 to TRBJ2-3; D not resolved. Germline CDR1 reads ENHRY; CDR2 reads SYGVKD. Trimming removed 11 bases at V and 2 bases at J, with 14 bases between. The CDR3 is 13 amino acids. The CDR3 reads CAGKPEFTDTQYF. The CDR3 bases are TGTGCCGGCAAGCCAGAGTTCACAGATACGCAGTATTTT.

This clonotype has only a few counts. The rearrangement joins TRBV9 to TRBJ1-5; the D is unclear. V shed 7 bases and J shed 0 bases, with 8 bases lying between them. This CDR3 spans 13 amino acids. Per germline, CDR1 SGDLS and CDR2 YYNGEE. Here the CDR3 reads CASGGNSNQPQHF. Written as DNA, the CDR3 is TGTGCCAGCGGCGGAAATAGCAATCAGCCCCAGCATTTT.

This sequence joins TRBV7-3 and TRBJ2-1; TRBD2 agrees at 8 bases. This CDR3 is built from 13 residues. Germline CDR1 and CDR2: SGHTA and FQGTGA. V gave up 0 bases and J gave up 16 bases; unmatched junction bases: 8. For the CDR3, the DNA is TGTGCCAGCAGCTTAACGTTAAGCGGGAGCACATTCTTC. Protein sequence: CASSLTLSGSTFF.

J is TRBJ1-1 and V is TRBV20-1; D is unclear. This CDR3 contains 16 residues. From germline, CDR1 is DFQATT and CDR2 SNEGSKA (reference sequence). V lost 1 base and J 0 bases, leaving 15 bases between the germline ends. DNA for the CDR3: TGCAGTGCTAGAGTAAGACGGGCGGACTTGAACACTGAAGCTTTCTTT. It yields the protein CSARVRRADLNTEAFF.

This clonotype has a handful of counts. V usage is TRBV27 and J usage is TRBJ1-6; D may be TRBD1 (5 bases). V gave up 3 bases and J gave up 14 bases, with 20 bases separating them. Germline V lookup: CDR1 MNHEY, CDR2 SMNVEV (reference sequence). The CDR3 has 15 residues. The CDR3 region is CASSFGAVNPLALHF. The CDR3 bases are TGTGCCAGCAGTTTTGGGGCAGTCAACCCCTTGGCCCTCCACTTT.

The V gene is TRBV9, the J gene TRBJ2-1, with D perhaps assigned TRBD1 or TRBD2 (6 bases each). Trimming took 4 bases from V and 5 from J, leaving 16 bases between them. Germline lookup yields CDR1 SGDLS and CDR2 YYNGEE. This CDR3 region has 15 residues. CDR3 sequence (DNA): TGTGCCAGCAGCACCCAGGGGACTTCTAACAATGAGCAGTTCTTC. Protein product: CASSTQGTSNNEQFF.

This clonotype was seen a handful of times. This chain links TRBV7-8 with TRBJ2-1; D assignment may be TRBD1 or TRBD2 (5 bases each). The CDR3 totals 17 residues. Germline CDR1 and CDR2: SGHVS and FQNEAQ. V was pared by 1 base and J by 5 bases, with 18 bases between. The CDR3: CASSLGGTSSSHNEQFF. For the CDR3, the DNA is TGTGCCAGCAGCTTAGGTGGGACCTCCTCCAGCCACAATGAGCAGTTCTTC.

The CDR3 region is CAIRAGTGVDNEQFF. The CDR3 bases are TGTGCCATCAGAGCCGGGACAGGCGTCGACAATGAGCAGTTCTTC. The gene calls are TRBV10-3 and TRBJ2-1; TRBD1 matches 8 bases. The germline CDR1 and CDR2 sequences are ENHRY and SYGVKD. The CDR3 runs to 15 residues. V lost 6 bases to trimming and J lost 5 bases; unmatched junction nucleotides: 9.

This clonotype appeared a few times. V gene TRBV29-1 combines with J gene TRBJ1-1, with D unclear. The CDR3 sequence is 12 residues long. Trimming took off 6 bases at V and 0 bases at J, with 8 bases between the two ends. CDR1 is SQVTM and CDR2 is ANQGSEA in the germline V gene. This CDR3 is CSVKLMNTEAFF. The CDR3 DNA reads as TGCAGCGTGAAGCTCATGAACACTGAAGCTTTCTTT.

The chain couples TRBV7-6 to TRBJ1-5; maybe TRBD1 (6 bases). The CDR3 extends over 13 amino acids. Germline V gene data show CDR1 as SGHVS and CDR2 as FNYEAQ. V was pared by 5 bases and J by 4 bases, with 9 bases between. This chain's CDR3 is CASSRTDNQPQHF. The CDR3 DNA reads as TGTGCCAGCAGCCGGACAGATAATCAGCCCCAGCATTTT. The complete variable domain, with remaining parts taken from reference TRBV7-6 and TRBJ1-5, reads GAGVSQSPRYKVTKRGQDVALRCDPISGHVSLYWYRQALGQGPEFLTYFNYEAQQDKSGLPNDRFSAERPEGSISTLTIQRTEQRDSAMYRCASSRTDNQPQHFGDGTRLSIL.

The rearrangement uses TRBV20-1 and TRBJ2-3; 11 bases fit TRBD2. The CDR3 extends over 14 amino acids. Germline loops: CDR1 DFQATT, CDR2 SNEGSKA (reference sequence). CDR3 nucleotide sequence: TGCAGCGTTAGCGGGGGGGCCGGAACAGATACGCAGTATTTT. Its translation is CSVSGGAGTDTQYF.

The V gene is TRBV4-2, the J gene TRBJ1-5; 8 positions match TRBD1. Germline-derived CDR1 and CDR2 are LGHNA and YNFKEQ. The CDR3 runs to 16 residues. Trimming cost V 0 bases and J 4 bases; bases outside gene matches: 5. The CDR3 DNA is TGTGCCAGCAGCCAAGATCGTCGGACAGGGAATCAGCCCCAGCATTTT. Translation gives CASSQDRRTGNQPQHF.

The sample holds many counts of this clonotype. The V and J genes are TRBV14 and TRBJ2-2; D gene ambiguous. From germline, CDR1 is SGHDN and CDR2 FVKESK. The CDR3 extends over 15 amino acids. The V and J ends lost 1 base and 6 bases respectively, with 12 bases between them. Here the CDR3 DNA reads TGTGCCAGCAGCCAAGGGGCGGCGGTTGCCGGGGAGCTGTTTTTT. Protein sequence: CASSQGAAVAGELFF.

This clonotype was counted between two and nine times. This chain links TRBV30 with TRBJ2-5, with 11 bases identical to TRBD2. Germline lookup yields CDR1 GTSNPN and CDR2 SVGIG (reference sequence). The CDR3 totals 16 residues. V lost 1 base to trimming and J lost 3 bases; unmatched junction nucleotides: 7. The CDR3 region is CAWSARLGLAEETQYF. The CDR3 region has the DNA TGTGCCTGGAGTGCGCGGCTGGGACTAGCGGAAGAGACCCAGTACTTC.

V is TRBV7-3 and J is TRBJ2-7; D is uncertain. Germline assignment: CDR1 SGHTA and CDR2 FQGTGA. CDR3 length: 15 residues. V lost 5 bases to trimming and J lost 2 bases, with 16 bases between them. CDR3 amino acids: CASSAGPSVTYEQYF. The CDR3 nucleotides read TGTGCCAGCAGCGCCGGACCTTCCGTGACCTACGAGCAGTACTTC.

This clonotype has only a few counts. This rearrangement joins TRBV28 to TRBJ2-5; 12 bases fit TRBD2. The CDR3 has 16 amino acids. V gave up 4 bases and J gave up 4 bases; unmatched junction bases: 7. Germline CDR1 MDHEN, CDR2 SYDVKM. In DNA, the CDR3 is TGTGCCAGCAGTTCTCCGGGACTAGCGGGCTCAGAGACCCAGTACTTC. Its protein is CASSSPGLAGSETQYF.

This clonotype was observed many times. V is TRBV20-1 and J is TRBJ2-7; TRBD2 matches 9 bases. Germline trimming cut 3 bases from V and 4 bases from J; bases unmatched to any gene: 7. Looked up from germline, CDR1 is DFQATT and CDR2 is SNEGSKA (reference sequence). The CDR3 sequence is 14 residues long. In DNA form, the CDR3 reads TGCAGTGCTAGTGGGCGGGGGGGCCGATACGAGCAGTACTTC. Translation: CSASGRGGRYEQYF.

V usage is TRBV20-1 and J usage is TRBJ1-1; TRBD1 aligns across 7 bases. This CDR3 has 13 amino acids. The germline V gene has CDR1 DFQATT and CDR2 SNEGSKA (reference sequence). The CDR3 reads CSAGTERNTEAFF. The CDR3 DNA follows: TGCAGCGCTGGGACAGAGAGGAACACTGAAGCTTTCTTT.

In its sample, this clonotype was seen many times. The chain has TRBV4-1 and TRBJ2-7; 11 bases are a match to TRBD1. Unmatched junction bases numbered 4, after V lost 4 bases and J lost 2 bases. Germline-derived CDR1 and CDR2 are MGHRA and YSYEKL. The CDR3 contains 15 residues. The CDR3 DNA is TGCGCCAGCAGCCTTCGGGACAGGGGGACCTACGAGCAGTACTTC. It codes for CASSLRDRGTYEQYF.

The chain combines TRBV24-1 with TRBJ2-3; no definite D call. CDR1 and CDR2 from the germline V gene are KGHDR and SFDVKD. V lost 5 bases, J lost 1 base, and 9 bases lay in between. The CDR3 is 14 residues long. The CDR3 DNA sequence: TGTGCCACCAGTGCCCTCGGTGGCACAGATACGCAGTATTTT. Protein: CATSALGGTDTQYF.

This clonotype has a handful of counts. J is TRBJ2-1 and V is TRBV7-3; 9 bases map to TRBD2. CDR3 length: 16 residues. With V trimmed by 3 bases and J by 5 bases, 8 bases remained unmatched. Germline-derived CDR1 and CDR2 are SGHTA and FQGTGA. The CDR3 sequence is CASSFGGAGGHNEQFF. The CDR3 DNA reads TGTGCCAGCAGCTTTGGGGGCGCGGGAGGGCACAATGAGCAGTTCTTC.

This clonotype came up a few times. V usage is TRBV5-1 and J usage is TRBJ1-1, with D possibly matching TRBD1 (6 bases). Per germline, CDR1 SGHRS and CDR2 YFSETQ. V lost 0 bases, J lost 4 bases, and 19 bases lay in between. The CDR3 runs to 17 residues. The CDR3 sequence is CASSLDGRGGILTEAFF. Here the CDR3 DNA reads TGCGCCAGCAGCTTGGACGGCAGGGGAGGGATCCTCACTGAAGCTTTCTTT.